These T cell receptor beta chains were read from a single sample in a study of blood T cell repertoires in COVID-19. Using immunoSEQ multiplex PCR, the repertoire was profiled, and TCRdb retains in-frame clones only, with some absent. This table holds under 150,000 clones, around 84% found once. Sequences were obtained from peripheral blood. The receptors come from a woman between 45 and 60 years old with acute or convalescent COVID-19. CDR3s include the opening cysteine and the closing phenylalanine or tryptophan. The D gene is left open where the match is weak.

v_call: TRBV28
j_call: TRBJ1-2
d_call: TRBD1
cdr3_aa: CASSWAVSKPGQYNYGYTF

v_call: TRBV12-3/TRBV12-4
j_call: TRBJ2-1
d_call: .
cdr3_aa: CASGVGTQFF

v_call: TRBV28
j_call: TRBJ1-4
d_call: .
cdr3_aa: CASSFTGTTNEKLFF

v_call: TRBV7-9
j_call: TRBJ2-1
d_call: TRBD2
cdr3_aa: CASSLTSGGPLGEQFF

v_call: TRBV15
j_call: TRBJ1-6
d_call: .
cdr3_aa: CATSRGRQGGVSPLHF

v_call: TRBV6-2/TRBV6-3
j_call: TRBJ1-4
d_call: TRBD1
cdr3_aa: CASSIRGTGLTTNEKLFF

v_call: TRBV6-4
j_call: TRBJ2-7
d_call: TRBD2
cdr3_aa: CASIPGLAGGYEQYF

v_call: TRBV5-4
j_call: TRBJ1-1
d_call: .
cdr3_aa: CASSFGGGTEAFF

v_call: TRBV2
j_call: TRBJ2-7
d_call: TRBD1
cdr3_aa: CASNPTGGYEQYF

v_call: TRBV3-1/TRBV3-2
j_call: TRBJ1-5
d_call: TRBD1
cdr3_aa: CASSPGTAASNQPQHF

v_call: TRBV7-2
j_call: TRBJ2-1
d_call: .
cdr3_aa: CASSFYFTGSNEQFF

v_call: TRBV6-6
j_call: TRBJ1-5
d_call: TRBD1
cdr3_aa: CASSPTGERQPQHF

v_call: TRBV5-1
j_call: TRBJ1-4
d_call: TRBD1
cdr3_aa: CASSPTGTANEKLFF

v_call: TRBV10-2
j_call: TRBJ2-7
d_call: TRBD2
cdr3_aa: CATETYPSGGRTYEQYF

v_call: TRBV28
j_call: TRBJ2-7
d_call: TRBD2
cdr3_aa: CASSLIPGLAATYEQYF

v_call: TRBV19
j_call: TRBJ1-2
d_call: TRBD1
cdr3_aa: CASSIAQGQGYGYTF

v_call: TRBV28
j_call: TRBJ2-5
d_call: .
cdr3_aa: CASSFSGPQETQYF

v_call: TRBV4-3
j_call: TRBJ1-2
d_call: TRBD1
cdr3_aa: CASSQGARGDYGYTF

v_call: TRBV19
j_call: TRBJ2-5
d_call: TRBD2
cdr3_aa: CASRSLEGAGKETQYF

v_call: TRBV30
j_call: TRBJ2-3
d_call: .
cdr3_aa: CAWTVPSTDTQYF

v_call: TRBV5-1
j_call: TRBJ2-1
d_call: .
cdr3_aa: CASSLGGSSYNEQFF

v_call: TRBV4-1
j_call: TRBJ1-6
d_call: TRBD1
cdr3_aa: CASSREARDRTLGRNSPLHF

v_call: TRBV5-1
j_call: TRBJ2-5
d_call: TRBD1
cdr3_aa: CASSTGTGRETQYF

v_call: TRBV9
j_call: TRBJ1-6
d_call: .
cdr3_aa: CASSVDWGENSPLHF

v_call: TRBV6-1
j_call: TRBJ1-5
d_call: TRBD1
cdr3_aa: CASSPTDRAQPQHF

v_call: TRBV3-1/TRBV3-2
j_call: TRBJ1-2
d_call: .
cdr3_aa: CASSQEGGGYGYTF

v_call: TRBV11-3
j_call: TRBJ1-1
d_call: TRBD1
cdr3_aa: CASSRDRGGSAFF

v_call: TRBV9
j_call: TRBJ1-6
d_call: TRBD1
cdr3_aa: CASSGSGGEWSPLHF

v_call: TRBV18
j_call: TRBJ1-1
d_call: TRBD1
cdr3_aa: CASSPLATGDTEAFF

v_call: TRBV30
j_call: TRBJ1-5
d_call: TRBD1
cdr3_aa: CAWSPGTGKQPQHF

v_call: TRBV19
j_call: TRBJ1-1
d_call: .
cdr3_aa: CASSITGGATEAFF

v_call: TRBV4-3
j_call: TRBJ1-1
d_call: .
cdr3_aa: CASSQEGRTEAFF

v_call: TRBV28
j_call: TRBJ1-5
d_call: TRBD1
cdr3_aa: CASSSGGAGQPQHF

v_call: TRBV5-4
j_call: TRBJ2-7
d_call: TRBD1
cdr3_aa: CASSSERGQGEYF

v_call: TRBV9
j_call: TRBJ1-3
d_call: .
cdr3_aa: CASSVVGAGNTIYF

v_call: TRBV6-2/TRBV6-3
j_call: TRBJ2-6
d_call: TRBD1
cdr3_aa: CASSYTAEGQDFSGANVLTF

v_call: TRBV6-5
j_call: TRBJ1-3
d_call: .
cdr3_aa: CASSSETSSGNTIYF

v_call: TRBV5-1
j_call: TRBJ2-3
d_call: .
cdr3_aa: CASSPSPRLGTDTQYF

v_call: TRBV4-1
j_call: TRBJ2-5
d_call: .
cdr3_aa: CASSYQEGRRETQYF

v_call: TRBV27
j_call: TRBJ2-7
d_call: TRBD2
cdr3_aa: CASNLAGGANYEQYF

v_call: TRBV30
j_call: TRBJ2-3
d_call: TRBD2
cdr3_aa: CAWSVASGGPTDTQYF

v_call: TRBV3-1/TRBV3-2
j_call: TRBJ1-1
d_call: .
cdr3_aa: CASSLYGGGEAFF

v_call: TRBV7-2
j_call: TRBJ2-7
d_call: .
cdr3_aa: CASSLIGGGPTYEQYF

v_call: TRBV5-1
j_call: TRBJ2-2
d_call: .
cdr3_aa: CASSLGGTSTGELFF

v_call: TRBV18
j_call: TRBJ1-3
d_call: .
cdr3_aa: CASSVGQGNTIYF

v_call: TRBV27
j_call: TRBJ2-7
d_call: TRBD1
cdr3_aa: CASSLSRGPYEQYF

v_call: TRBV6-2/TRBV6-3
j_call: TRBJ1-5
d_call: .
cdr3_aa: CASSYGAVRGKDQPQHF

v_call: TRBV5-1
j_call: TRBJ2-7
d_call: TRBD1
cdr3_aa: CASSLGQYEQYF

v_call: TRBV10-3
j_call: TRBJ1-3
d_call: .
cdr3_aa: CAISESDTGNTIYF

v_call: TRBV10-3
j_call: TRBJ1-5
d_call: .
cdr3_aa: CAISGAATNQPQHF

v_call: TRBV5-1
j_call: TRBJ2-7
d_call: .
cdr3_aa: CASSLELGREQYF

v_call: TRBV5-1
j_call: TRBJ2-2
d_call: TRBD2
cdr3_aa: CASSFQGGAVGELFF

v_call: TRBV5-8
j_call: TRBJ1-5
d_call: .
cdr3_aa: CASSLGGGGQPQHF